What follows is one T cell receptor beta chain and its context. What it binds is not known. Version v3.0 of the immunoSEQ assay was performed at survey level. Generated by immunoSEQ multiplex PCR, the TCRdb table keeps only in-frame clones and is missing some. The sample carries some 29,000 clones, about 93% recorded once. This record belongs to a study of long-term antiretroviral therapy in people with HIV. Study-level findings and limits: Repertoire dominance by clones expanded before ART was seen at all time points.

This sequence was found in a man aged 40-49 years with HIV. Specimen: unsorted PBMCs, collected 6.2 years after starting antiretroviral therapy.

In DNA form, the CDR3 reads TGTGCCAGCAGCGTAGGAACAGGGGACTACGAGCAGTACTTC. Translation: CASSVGTGDYEQYF. The V call is TRBV9, the J call TRBJ2-7; 7 bases match TRBD1. Germline V lookup: CDR1 SGDLS, CDR2 YYNGEE. J gave up 3 bases and V 0 bases, and 3 bases lay outside the gene matches. This CDR3 region has 14 residues. Combining the CDR3 with reference TRBV9 and TRBJ2-7 gives the whole variable domain DSGVTQTPKHLITATGQRVTLRCSPRSGDLSVYWYQQSLDQGLQFLIQYYNGEERAKGNILERFSAQQFPDLHSELNLSSLELGDSALYFCASSVGTGDYEQYFGPGTRLTVT.